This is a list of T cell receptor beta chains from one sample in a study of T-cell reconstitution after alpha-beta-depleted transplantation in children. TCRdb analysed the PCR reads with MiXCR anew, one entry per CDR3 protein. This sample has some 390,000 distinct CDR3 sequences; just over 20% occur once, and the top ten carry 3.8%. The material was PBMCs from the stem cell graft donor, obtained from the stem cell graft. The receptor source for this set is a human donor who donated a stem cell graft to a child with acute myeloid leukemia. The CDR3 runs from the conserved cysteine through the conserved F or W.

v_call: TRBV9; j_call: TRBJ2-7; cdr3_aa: CASGKTGFPYEQYF
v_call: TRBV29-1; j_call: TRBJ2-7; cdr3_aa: CSVEDIGPTPEQYF
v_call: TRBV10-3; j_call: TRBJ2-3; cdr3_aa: CAISETSSTDTQYF
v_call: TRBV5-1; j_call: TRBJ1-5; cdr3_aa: CASSLAGENNQPQHF
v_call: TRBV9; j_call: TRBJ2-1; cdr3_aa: CASSPRLVRVPPNEQFF
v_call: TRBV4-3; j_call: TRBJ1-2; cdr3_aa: CASSQGRRGYGYTF
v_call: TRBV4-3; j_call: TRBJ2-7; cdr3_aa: CASSQEPYSYEQYF
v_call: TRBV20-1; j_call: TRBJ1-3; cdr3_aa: CSASQGTGNTIYF
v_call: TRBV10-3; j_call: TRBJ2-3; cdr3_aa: CAISSGGKRADTQYF
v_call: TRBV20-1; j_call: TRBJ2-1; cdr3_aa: CSATAHHRDLSSYNEQFF
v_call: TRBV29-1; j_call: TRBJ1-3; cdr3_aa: CSAYGQSSGNTIYF
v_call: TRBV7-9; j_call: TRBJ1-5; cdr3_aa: CASSLDYQPQHF
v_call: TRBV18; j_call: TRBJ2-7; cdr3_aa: CASSPGTGINEQYF
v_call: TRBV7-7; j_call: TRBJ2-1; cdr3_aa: CASSLGLASGSNEQFF
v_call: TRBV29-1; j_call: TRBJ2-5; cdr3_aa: CSVFPGMDRLQETQYF
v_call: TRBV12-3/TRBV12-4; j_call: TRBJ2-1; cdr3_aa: CASSLGTSRSNEQFF
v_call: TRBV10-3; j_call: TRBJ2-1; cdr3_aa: CAISFGLANEQFF
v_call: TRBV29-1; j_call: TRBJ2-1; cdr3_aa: CSVEEVVNEQFF
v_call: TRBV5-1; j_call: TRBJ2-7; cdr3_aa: CASSSGLAVYEQYF
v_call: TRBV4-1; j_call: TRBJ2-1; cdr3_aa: CASSQLGGDNEQFF
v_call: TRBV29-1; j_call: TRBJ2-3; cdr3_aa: CSVEAVATDTQYF
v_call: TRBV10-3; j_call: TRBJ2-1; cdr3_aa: CAISELPGPYNEQFF
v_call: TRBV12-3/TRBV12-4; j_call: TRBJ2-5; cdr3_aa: CASKNRDRETQYF
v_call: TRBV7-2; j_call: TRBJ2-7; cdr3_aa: CASSSRTGPIEQYF
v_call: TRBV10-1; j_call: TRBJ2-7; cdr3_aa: CASSESSVNEQYF
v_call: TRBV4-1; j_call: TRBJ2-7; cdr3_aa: CASSHSRSYEQYF
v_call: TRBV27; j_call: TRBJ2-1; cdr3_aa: CASSLRPGRGNEQFF
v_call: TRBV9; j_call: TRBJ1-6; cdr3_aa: CASSGGDSSYNSPLHF
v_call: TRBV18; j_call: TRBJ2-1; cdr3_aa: CASSPGLAGGRNEQFF
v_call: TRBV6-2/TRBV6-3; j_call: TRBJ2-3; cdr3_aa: CASSYGLLPRTDTQYF
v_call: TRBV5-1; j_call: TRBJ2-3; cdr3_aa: CASSSGRSGRNTDTQYF
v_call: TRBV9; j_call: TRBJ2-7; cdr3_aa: CASSVDGGASYEQYF
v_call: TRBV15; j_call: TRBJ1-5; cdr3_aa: CATSRLTGEGNQPQHF
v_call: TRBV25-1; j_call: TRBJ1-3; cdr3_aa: CASSDSPDPTASSGNTIYF
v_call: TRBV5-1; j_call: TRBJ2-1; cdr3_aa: CASSFDGRARGDEQFF
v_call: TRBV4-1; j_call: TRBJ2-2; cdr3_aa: CASRPGLSNTGELFF
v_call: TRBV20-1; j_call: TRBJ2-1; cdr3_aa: CSASHRYNEQFF
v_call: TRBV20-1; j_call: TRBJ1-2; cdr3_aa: CSAIDSYGYTF
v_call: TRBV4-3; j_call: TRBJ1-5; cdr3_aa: CASSQMDSPGQPQHF
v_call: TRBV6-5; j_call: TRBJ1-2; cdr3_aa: CASSYSNTGGYGYTF
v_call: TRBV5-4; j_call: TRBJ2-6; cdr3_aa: CASSSWSWGANVLTF
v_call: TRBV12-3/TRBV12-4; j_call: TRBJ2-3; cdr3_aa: CASRLSGSADTQYF
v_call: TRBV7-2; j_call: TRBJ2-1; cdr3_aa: CASSPWAAGGLYNEQFF
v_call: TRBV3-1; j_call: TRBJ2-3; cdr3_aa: CASSQDWSSGQDTQYF
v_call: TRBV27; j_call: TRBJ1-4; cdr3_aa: CASSLSQAGEKLFF
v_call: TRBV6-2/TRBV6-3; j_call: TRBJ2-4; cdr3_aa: CASIEPAGDNIQYF
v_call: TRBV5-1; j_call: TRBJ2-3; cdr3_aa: CASSTTGQGAGTDTQYF
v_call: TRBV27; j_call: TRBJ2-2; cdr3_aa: CASSSHGTGELFF
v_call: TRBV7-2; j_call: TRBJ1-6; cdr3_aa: CASSSTGGVNSPLHF
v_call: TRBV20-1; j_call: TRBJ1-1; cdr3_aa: CSARAPGATEAFF